The 14 T cell receptor beta chains below come from one sample, sequenced in a study of blood T cell repertoires in COVID-19. TCRdb's copy holds only in-frame clones and misses some; the assay was immunoSEQ multiplex PCR. The table has about 200,000 clones, 84% seen once; the top ten hold roughly 5%. Sequences were obtained from peripheral blood. Source of these receptors: a woman in her 70s with active or convalescent COVID-19.

V is TRBV2 and J is TRBJ2-3, with unresolved D. CDR1 and CDR2 from the germline V gene are SNHLY and FYNNEI. The CDR3 extends over 11 amino acids. V gave up 3 bases and J gave up 8 bases, with 6 bases separating them. This CDR3 reads CASSEGFTQYF. The CDR3 DNA sequence: TGTGCCAGCAGTGAGGGCTTTACGCAGTATTTT.

The rearrangement links TRBV7-3 to TRBJ1-5; D gene ambiguous. This CDR3 is built from 13 residues. Germline CDR1 SGHTA, CDR2 FQGTGA. V shed 5 bases and J shed 4 bases, with 9 bases lying between them. The CDR3 nucleotides read TGTGCCAGCAGCCTGGGCCCTAATCAGCCCCAGCATTTT. Protein product: CASSLGPNQPQHF.

This chain connects TRBV7-3 to TRBJ2-3; 7 positions agree with TRBD2. V was pared by 5 bases and J by 10 bases, with 15 bases of the junction left unmatched. CDR1 is SGHTA, CDR2 FQGTGA, per germline. This CDR3 contains 15 residues. The CDR3 sequence: CASSLHRTSFLSQYF. CDR3 coding DNA: TGTGCCAGCAGCCTACACCGGACTAGTTTTTTATCGCAGTATTTT.

The V and J genes are TRBV28 and TRBJ1-5, with TRBD1 as a possible D gene (5 bases). In germline, CDR1 is MDHEN, CDR2 SYDVKM. V was clipped by 5 bases and J by 1 base, with 15 bases between them. CDR3 length: 16 residues. CDR3 amino acids: CASSPQDGLSNQPQHF. As DNA, the CDR3 is TGTGCCAGCAGTCCACAGGACGGGCTGAGCAATCAGCCCCAGCATTTT.

The chain employs TRBV19 and TRBJ2-2; D is possibly TRBD2 (5 bases). Germline V lookup: CDR1 LNHDA, CDR2 SQIVND (reference sequence). Trimming cost V 6 bases and J 6 bases, with 8 bases left between them. This CDR3 comprises 12 residues. DNA for the CDR3: TGTGCCAGTAGACTAGGAGCCGGGGAGCTGTTTTTT. Its protein product is CASRLGAGELFF.

Regarding this clone: The same CDR3 is also encoded by other DNA sequences in this sample. CDR3 protein: CASSPRGGDGYTF. CDR3 DNA sequence: TGTGCCAGCAGCCCCAGGGGAGGGGATGGCTACACCTTC. V is TRBV7-3 and J is TRBJ1-2, with a weak D call TRBD1 (6 bases). The V and J ends lost 5 bases and 6 bases respectively, with 13 bases between them. The CDR3 has 13 amino acids. CDR1 is SGHTA and CDR2 is FQGTGA in the germline V gene.

V is TRBV4-1 and J is TRBJ1-2; D not certain. The CDR3 contains 14 residues. Germline assignment: CDR1 MGHRA and CDR2 YSYEKL. Trimming stripped 4 bases from V and 0 bases from J, with 9 bases between. In DNA, the CDR3 is TGCGCCAGCAGCCGCGACACCACTAACTATGGCTACACCTTC. Translating gives CASSRDTTNYGYTF.

Comment on this clone: Other nucleotide sequences from this sample produce the same CDR3. The V call is TRBV27, the J call TRBJ2-7, with 9 bases matching TRBD1. There are 15 residues in the CDR3. In germline, CDR1 is MNHEY, CDR2 SMNVEV (reference sequence). V lost 5 bases, J lost 3 bases, and 8 bases stayed unmatched. CDR3 sequence reads: CASSLTGTGLYEQYF. The CDR3, as DNA: TGTGCCAGCAGTCTAACCGGGACAGGGCTCTACGAGCAGTACTTC.

The chain combines TRBV18 with TRBJ2-7; D is possibly TRBD1 (6 bases). V dropped 3 bases and J dropped 5 bases, with 17 bases sitting between them. From germline, CDR1 is KGHSH and CDR2 LQKENI. This CDR3 region has 15 residues. This CDR3 reads CASSPSAGQSNEQYF. Written as DNA, the CDR3 is TGTGCCAGCTCACCTAGTGCCGGACAGTCCAACGAGCAGTACTTC.

The chain couples TRBV7-8 to TRBJ1-5; D is unresolved. This CDR3 contains 13 residues. V was clipped by 6 bases and J by 0 bases, with 6 bases between them. Germline lookup yields CDR1 SGHVS and CDR2 FQNEAQ. This CDR3 is CASSYGSNQPQHF. The CDR3 DNA reads as TGTGCCAGCAGTTACGGTAGCAATCAGCCCCAGCATTTT. The full variable domain, in which reference TRBV7-8 and TRBJ1-5 provide the parts outside the CDR3, is GAGVSQSPRYKVAKRGQDVALRCDPISGHVSLFWYQQALGQGPEFLTYFQNEAQLDKSGLPSDRFFAERPEGSVSTLKIQRTQQEDSAVYLCASSYGSNQPQHFGDGTRLSIL.

The chain couples TRBV18 to TRBJ2-7, with D tentatively TRBD2 (5 bases). Trimming removed 3 bases from V and 5 bases from J, with 14 bases in between. Germline V lookup: CDR1 KGHSH, CDR2 LQKENI. The CDR3 contains 14 residues. CDR3 sequence reads: CASSPFGGYHEQYF. For the CDR3, the DNA is TGTGCCAGCTCACCTTTTGGAGGCTACCACGAGCAGTACTTC.

This chain joins TRBV30 and TRBJ2-5; D unclear. V lost 3 bases, J lost 5 bases, and 13 bases lay in between. The germline gives CDR1 GTSNPN, CDR2 SVGIG (reference sequence). The length of the CDR3 is 13 residues. The CDR3 is CAWRGSPGETQYF. CDR3 DNA: TGTGCCTGGAGGGGTAGCCCTGGGGAGACCCAGTACTTC. Together with reference TRBV30 and TRBJ2-5, the CDR3 gives the full variable domain: SQTIHQWPATLVQPVGSPLSLECTVEGTSNPNLYWYRQAAGRGLQLLFYSVGIGQISSEVPQNLSASRPQDRQFILSSKKLLLSDSGFYLCAWRGSPGETQYFGPGTRLLVL.

This clone was recorded a few times. J is TRBJ2-2 and V is TRBV25-1, with a possible D match to TRBD2 (5 bases). This CDR3 contains 15 residues. Germline V lookup: CDR1 MGHDK, CDR2 SYGVNS. V was pared by 4 bases and J by 2 bases, with 11 bases between. The CDR3 DNA reads TGTGCCAGCAGTGCCAGCGGAGTAAACACCGGGGAGCTGTTTTTT. Translation: CASSASGVNTGELFF.

V is TRBV5-1 and J is TRBJ2-3; TRBD2 matches 13 bases. Germline trimming cut 4 bases from V and 5 bases from J; bases unmatched to any gene: 4. The length of the CDR3 is 15 residues. Germline CDR1 reads SGHRS; CDR2 reads YFSETQ. This CDR3 is CASSEGLAGLDTQYF. In DNA form, the CDR3 reads TGCGCCAGCAGCGAGGGACTAGCGGGACTAGATACGCAGTATTTT.